The TCR beta chain under discussion was sequenced for a study of T cells in Graves' hyperthyroidism and ophthalmopathy. Study overall: It was at initial diagnosis, before any treatment, that peripheral blood was collected.

CDR1 MDHEN and CDR2 SYDVKM come from the germline V gene. Trimming cost V 4 bases and J 4 bases, with 13 bases left between them. This CDR3 has 14 amino acids. This clonotype was picked up many times. RNA transcripts provided the source from which TCR beta CDR3 regions were amplified. Carried out on the TCR CDR3, a first-round RT-PCR used the HTBI primer set. MiXCR, run by TCRdb on the multiplex PCR reads, gives a single entry per CDR3 protein. Among a few hundred thousand distinct CDR3 sequences listed, 15% to 17% were seen once. The receptor comes from a woman aged 18-29 years with Graves' hyperthyroidism that later progressed to Graves' ophthalmopathy. The gene calls are TRBV28 and TRBJ1-1, with D unresolved. Sequencing was done on a sample of blood. The CDR3 is CASSSYSYGTEAFF. In nucleotides, the CDR3 is TGTGCCAGCAGTTCTTACAGCTACGGCACTGAAGCTTTCTTT.